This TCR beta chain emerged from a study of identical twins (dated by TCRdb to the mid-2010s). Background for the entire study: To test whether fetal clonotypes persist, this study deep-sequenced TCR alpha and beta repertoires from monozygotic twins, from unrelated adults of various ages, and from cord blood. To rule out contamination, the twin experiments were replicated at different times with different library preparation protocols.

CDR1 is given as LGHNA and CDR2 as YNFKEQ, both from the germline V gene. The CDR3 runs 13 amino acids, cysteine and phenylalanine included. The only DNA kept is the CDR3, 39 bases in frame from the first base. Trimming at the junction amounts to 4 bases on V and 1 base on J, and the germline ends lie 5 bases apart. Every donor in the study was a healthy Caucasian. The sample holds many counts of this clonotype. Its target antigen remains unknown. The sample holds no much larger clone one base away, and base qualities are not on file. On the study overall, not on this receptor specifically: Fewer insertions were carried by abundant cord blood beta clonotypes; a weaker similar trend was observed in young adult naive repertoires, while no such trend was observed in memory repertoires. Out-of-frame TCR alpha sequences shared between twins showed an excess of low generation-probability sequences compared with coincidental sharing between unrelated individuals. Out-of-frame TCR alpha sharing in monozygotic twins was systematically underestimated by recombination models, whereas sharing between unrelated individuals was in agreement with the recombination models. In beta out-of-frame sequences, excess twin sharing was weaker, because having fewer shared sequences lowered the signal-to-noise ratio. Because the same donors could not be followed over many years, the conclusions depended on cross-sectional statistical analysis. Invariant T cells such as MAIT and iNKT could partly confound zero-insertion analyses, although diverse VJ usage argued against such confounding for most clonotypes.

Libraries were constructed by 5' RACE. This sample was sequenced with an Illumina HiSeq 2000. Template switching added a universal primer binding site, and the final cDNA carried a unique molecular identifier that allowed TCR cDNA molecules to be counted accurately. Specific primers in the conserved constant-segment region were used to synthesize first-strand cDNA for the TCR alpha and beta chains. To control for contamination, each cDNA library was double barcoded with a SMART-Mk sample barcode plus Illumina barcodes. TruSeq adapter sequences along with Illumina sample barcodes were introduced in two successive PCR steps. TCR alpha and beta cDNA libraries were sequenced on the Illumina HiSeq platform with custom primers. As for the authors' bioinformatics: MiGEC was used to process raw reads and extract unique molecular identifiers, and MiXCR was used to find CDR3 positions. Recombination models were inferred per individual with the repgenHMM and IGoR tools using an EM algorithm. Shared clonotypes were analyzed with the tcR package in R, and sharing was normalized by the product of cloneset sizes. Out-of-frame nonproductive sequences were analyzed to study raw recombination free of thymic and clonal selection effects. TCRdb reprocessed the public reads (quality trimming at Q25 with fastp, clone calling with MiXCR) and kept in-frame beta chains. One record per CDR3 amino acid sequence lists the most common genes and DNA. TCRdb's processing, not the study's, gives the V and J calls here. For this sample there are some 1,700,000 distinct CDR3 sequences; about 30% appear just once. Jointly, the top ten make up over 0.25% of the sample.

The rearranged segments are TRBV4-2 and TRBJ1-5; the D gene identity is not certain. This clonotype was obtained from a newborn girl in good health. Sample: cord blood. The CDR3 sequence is CASSPSSNQPQHF. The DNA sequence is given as TGTGCCAGCAGCCCCTCGAGCAATCAGCCCCAGCATTTT.